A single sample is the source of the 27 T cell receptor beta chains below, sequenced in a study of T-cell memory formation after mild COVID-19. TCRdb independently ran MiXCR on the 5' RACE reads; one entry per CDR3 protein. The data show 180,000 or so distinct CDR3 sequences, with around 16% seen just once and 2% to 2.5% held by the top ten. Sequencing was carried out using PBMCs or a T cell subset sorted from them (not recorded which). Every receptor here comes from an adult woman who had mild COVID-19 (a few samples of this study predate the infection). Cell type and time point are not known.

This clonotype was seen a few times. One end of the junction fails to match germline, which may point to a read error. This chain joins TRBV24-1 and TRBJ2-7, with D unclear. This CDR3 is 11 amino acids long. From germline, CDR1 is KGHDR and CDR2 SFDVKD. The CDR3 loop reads CATEVSHEQYF. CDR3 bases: TGTGCCACCGAAGTCTCCCACGAGCAGTACTTC.

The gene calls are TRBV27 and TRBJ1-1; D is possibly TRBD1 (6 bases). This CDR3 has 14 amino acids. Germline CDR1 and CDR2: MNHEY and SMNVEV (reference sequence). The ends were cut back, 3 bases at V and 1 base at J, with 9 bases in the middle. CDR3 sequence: CASSFQGTNTEAFF. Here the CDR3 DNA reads TGTGCCAGCAGTTTCCAGGGGACGAACACTGAAGCTTTCTTT.

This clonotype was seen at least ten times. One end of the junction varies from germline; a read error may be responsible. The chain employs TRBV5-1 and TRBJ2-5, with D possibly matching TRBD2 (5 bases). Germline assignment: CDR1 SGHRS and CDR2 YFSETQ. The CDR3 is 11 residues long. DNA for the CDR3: TGTGCCAGCAGCTTAGAGGGAACCCAGTACTTC. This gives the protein CASSLEGTQYF. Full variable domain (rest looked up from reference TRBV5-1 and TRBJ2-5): KAGVTQTPRYLIKTRGQQVTLSCSPISGHRSVSWYQQTPGQGLQFLFEYFSETQRNKGNFPGRFSGRQFSNSRSEMNVSTLELGDSALYLCASSLEGTQYFGPGTRLLVL.

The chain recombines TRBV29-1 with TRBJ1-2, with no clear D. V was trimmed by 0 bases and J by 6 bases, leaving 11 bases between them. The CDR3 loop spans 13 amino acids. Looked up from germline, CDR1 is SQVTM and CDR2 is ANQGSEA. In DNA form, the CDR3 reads TGCAGCGTTGAAGATTGGGTAGGGCATGGCTACACCTTC. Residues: CSVEDWVGHGYTF.

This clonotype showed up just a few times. CDR3 sequence reads: CASSKAVGRLNYGYTF. CDR3 sequence (DNA): TGTGCCAGCAGCAAAGCAGTGGGACGGCTGAACTATGGCTACACCTTC. The V call is TRBV21-1, the J call TRBJ1-2; no check of the table's D call, TRBD1, against the DNA was made. TRBV21-1 is classified as a pseudogene. The CDR3 is 16 amino acids.

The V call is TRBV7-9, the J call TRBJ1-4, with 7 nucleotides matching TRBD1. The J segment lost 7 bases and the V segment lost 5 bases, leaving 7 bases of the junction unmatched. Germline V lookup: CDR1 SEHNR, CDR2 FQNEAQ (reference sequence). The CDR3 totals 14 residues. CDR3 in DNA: TGTGCCAGCAGCACCCGGACAGGCGGTGAAAAACTGTTTTTT. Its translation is CASSTRTGGEKLFF.

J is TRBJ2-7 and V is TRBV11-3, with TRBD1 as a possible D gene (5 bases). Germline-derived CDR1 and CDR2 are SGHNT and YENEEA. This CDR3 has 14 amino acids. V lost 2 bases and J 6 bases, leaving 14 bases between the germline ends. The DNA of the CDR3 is TGTGCCAGCAGCTTATCAGGGCGAATGGTCGAGCAGTACTTC. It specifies CASSLSGRMVEQYF. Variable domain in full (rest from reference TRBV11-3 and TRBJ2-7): EAGVVQSPRYKIIEKKQPVAFWCNPISGHNTLYWYLQNLGQGPELLIRYENEEAVDDSQLPKDRFSAERLKGVDSTLKIQPAELGDSAVYLCASSLSGRMVEQYFGPGTRLTVT.

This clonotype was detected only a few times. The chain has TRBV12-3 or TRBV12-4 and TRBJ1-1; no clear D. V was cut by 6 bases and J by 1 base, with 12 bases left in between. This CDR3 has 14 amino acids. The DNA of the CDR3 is TGTGCCAGCAGACCCTCCAATGGGAACACTGAAGCTTTCTTT. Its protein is CASRPSNGNTEAFF.

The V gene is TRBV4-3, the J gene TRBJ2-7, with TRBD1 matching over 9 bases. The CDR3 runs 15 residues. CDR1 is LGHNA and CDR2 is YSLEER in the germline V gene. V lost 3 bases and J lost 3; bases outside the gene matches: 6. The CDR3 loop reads CASSQAGTGNYEQYF. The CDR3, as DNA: TGCGCCAGCAGCCAGGCCGGGACAGGGAACTACGAGCAGTACTTC.

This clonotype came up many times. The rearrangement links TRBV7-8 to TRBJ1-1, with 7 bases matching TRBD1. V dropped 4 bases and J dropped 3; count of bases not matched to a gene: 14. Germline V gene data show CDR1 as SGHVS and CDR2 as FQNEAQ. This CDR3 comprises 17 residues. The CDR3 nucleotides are TGTGCCAGCAGCTCATCTTTACAGGGGAGGGCGGACACTGAAGCTTTCTTT. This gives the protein CASSSSLQGRADTEAFF.

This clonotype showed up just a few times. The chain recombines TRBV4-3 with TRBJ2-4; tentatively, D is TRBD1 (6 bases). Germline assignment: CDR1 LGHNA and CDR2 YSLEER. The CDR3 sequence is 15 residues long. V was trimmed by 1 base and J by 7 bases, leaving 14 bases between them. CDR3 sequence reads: CASSQVSRGLNIQYF. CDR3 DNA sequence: TGCGCCAGCAGCCAAGTTTCCAGGGGCTTGAACATTCAGTACTTC.

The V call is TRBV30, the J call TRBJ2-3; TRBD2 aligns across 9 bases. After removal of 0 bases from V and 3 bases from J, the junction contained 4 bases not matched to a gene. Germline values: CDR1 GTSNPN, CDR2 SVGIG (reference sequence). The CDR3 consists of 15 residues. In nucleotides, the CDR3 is TGTGCCTGGAGTGTAGTGCTAGCGGGGACAGATACGCAGTATTTT. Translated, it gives CAWSVVLAGTDTQYF.

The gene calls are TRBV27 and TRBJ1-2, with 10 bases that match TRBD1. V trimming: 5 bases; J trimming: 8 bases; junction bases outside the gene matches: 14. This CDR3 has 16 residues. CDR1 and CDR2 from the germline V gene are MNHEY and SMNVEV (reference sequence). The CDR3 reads CASSPGPRDRGRGYTF. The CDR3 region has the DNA TGTGCCAGCAGTCCCGGTCCCCGGGACAGGGGAAGAGGCTACACCTTC.

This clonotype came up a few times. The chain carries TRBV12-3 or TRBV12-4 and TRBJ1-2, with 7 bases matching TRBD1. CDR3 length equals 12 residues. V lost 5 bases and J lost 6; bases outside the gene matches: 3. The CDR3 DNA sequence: TGTGCCAGCAGTCGGACAGGAAATGGCTACACCTTC. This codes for CASSRTGNGYTF.

The CDR3 loop is CSVEAPSGNLDTQYF. In DNA, the CDR3 is TGCAGCGTTGAAGCCCCTAGCGGGAATTTAGATACGCAGTATTTT. The genes are TRBV29-1 and TRBJ2-3, with 9 nucleotides matching TRBD2. Germline lookup yields CDR1 SQVTM and CDR2 ANQGSEA. V shed 1 base, J shed 5 bases, and the junction held 7 bases outside the gene matches. The CDR3 runs 15 residues.

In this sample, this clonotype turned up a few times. The CDR3 is CASSLAGGNNSPLHF. The CDR3 nucleotides are TGTGCCAGCAGCTTGGCAGGGGGCAATAATTCACCCCTCCACTTT. The rearrangement uses TRBV5-5 and TRBJ1-6; 8 bases agree with TRBD1. V gave up 0 bases and J gave up 5 bases; unmatched junction bases: 1. The CDR3 extends over 15 amino acids. Germline values: CDR1 SGHKS, CDR2 YYEKEE (reference sequence).

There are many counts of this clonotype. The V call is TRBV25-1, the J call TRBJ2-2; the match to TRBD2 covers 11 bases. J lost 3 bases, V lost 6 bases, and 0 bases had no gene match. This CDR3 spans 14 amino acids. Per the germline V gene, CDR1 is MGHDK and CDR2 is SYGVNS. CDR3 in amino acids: CASRLAGDTGELFF. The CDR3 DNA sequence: TGTGCCAGCAGACTAGCGGGAGACACCGGGGAGCTGTTTTTT.

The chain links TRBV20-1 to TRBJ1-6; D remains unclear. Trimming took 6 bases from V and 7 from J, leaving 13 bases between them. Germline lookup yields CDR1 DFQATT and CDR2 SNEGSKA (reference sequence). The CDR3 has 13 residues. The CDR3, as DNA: TGCAGTGCCCGGACTGGAACGAATTCACCCCTCCACTTT. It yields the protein CSARTGTNSPLHF.

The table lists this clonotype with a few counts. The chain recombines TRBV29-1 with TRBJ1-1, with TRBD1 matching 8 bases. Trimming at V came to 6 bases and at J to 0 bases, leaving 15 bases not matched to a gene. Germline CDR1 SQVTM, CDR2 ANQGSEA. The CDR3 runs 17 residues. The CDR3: CSVHGQGHGHMNTEAFF. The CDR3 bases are TGCAGCGTCCACGGACAGGGACATGGGCATATGAACACTGAAGCTTTCTTT.

CDR3 nucleotide sequence: TGTGCCAGCAGTGTGGGACTAGCAGGCCACGAGCAGTACTTC. Translated: CASSVGLAGHEQYF. The rearrangement joins TRBV6-5 to TRBJ2-7; 9 positions agree with TRBD2. Germline values: CDR1 MNHEY, CDR2 SVGAGI. The CDR3 loop spans 14 amino acids. Trimming took 5 bases from V and 5 from J; bases not matched to a gene: 7.

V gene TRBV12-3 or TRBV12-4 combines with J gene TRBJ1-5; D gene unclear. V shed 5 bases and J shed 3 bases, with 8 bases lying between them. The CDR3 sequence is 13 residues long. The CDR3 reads CASSHSNNQPQHF. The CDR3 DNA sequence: TGTGCCAGCAGTCATTCAAACAATCAGCCCCAGCATTTT.

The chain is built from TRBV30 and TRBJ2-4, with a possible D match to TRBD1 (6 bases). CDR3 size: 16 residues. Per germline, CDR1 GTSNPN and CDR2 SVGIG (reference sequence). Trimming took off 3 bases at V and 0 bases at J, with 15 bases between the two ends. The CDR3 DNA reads TGTGCCTGGAGCGCAGGGACAACCGTAGCCAAAAACATTCAGTACTTC. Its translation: CAWSAGTTVAKNIQYF.

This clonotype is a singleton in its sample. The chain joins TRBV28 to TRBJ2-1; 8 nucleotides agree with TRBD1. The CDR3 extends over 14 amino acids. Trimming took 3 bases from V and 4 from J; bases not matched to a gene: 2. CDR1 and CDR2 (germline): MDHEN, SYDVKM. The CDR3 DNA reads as TGTGCCAGCAGTTTTAGGGACAGGTACAATGAGCAGTTCTTC. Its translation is CASSFRDRYNEQFF.

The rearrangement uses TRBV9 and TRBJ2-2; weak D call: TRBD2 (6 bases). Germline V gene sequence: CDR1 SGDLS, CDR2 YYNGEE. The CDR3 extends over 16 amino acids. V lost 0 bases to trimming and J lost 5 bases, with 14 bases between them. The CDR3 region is CASSVGTGRETGELFF. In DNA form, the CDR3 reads TGTGCCAGCAGCGTAGGTACAGGTCGGGAGACCGGGGAGCTGTTTTTT.

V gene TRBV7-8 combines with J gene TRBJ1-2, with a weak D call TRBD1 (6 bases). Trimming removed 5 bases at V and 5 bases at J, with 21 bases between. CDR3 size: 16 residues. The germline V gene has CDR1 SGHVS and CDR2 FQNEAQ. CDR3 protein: CASSPRGRGGEYGYTF. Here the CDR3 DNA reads TGTGCCAGCAGCCCGAGGGGCAGGGGCGGGGAATATGGCTACACCTTC.

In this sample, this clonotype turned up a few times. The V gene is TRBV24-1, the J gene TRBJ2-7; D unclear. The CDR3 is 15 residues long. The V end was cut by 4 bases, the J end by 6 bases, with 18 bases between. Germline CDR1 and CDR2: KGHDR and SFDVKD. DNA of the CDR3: TGTGCCACCAGTGACCCCGGTGGTACTCTTGGCGAGCAGTACTTC. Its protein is CATSDPGGTLGEQYF.

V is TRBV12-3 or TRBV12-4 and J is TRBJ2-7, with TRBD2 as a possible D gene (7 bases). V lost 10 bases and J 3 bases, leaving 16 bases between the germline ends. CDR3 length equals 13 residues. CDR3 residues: CATKIGGHYEQYF. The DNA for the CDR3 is TGTGCCACGAAAATCGGGGGGCACTACGAGCAGTACTTC.